This T cell receptor beta chain stems from a study of blood T cell repertoires in COVID-19. Across the study: Acute and convalescent COVID-19 specimens originated in the United States, Italy and Spain. T cells, B-cell-depleted T cells, or PBMCs supplied cDNA or gDNA.

Authors' analysis steps: Estimation of nucleated cell counts relied on the amplification of reference gene primers. Repertoires were generated with immunoSEQ multiplex PCR, while TCRdb's copy carries only in-frame clones and drops some. V and J calls and clone size are as listed in that table; D and trimming were resolved from the DNA. The sample carries around 100,000 clones, around four fifths recorded once. CDR3 length equals 12 residues. V was shortened by 8 bases and J by 6 bases, with 13 bases between the two germline ends. In germline, CDR1 is MNHEY, CDR2 SVGAGI. The rearrangement uses TRBV6-5 and TRBJ1-1; a weak D match, TRBD1 (5 bases). This clonotype was sampled from a middle-aged man with active or convalescent COVID-19. Sequencing was done on a sample of peripheral blood. For the CDR3, the DNA is TGTGCCAGCCATCCCAGGGCCCCTGAAGCTTTCTTT. Translating gives CASHPRAPEAFF.